A selection of T cell receptor beta chains follows, all from one sample in a study of shared clonotypes between healthy human individuals. Using immunoSEQ multiplex PCR, the repertoire was profiled, and TCRdb retains in-frame clones only, with some absent. The data show about 2 million clones, roughly 95% seen once. Material: naive CD8+ T cells sorted from blood. The receptors were gathered from a man younger than 35 in good health. Each CDR3 is given with its conserved first and last residue. Fields, in order: V gene, J gene, D gene, clone size, CDR3 DNA, CDR3 protein. A D gene is named only where the DNA matches it firmly. Clone size is shown for a subset of rows, as once, few, many or a class of expanded clone.

V: TRBV15
J: TRBJ1-3
D: NA
size: once
DNA: TGTGCCACCAGCAGCTTCGTTGAGGGAAACACCATATATTTT
CDR3: CATSSFVEGNTIYF

V: TRBV7-9
J: TRBJ1-4
D: TRBD1
size: NA
DNA: TGTGCCAGCAGCTTTTCTCCGGGACAGGGGGCGAAGTACTTTGAAAAACTGTTTTTT
CDR3: CASSFSPGQGAKYFEKLFF

V: TRBV19
J: TRBJ2-7
D: NA
size: NA
DNA: TGTGCCAGTAGTTTGGGACGGATGTACGAGCAGTACTTC
CDR3: CASSLGRMYEQYF

V: TRBV18
J: TRBJ1-5
D: NA
size: NA
DNA: TGTGCCAGCTCAGAGGGTAGCTCCCACAATCAGCCCCAGCATTTT
CDR3: CASSEGSSHNQPQHF

V: TRBV4-3
J: TRBJ1-5
D: NA
size: NA
DNA: TGCGCCAGCAGCCAAGATCTGTCTGTAAATCAGCCCCAGCATTTT
CDR3: CASSQDLSVNQPQHF

V: TRBV10-3
J: TRBJ2-7
D: TRBD1
size: NA
DNA: TGTGCCATCAATTGGGACAGGGGGGACGAGCAGTACTTC
CDR3: CAINWDRGDEQYF

V: TRBV9
J: TRBJ2-7
D: NA
size: NA
DNA: TGTGCCAGCAGCCCCCGACTTTCTTCCTACGAGCAGTACTTC
CDR3: CASSPRLSSYEQYF

V: TRBV5-6
J: TRBJ2-1
D: NA
size: once
DNA: TGTGCCAGCAGCTTGAGTCTAGGTACGGATGATGAGCAGTTCTTC
CDR3: CASSLSLGTDDEQFF

V: TRBV27
J: TRBJ1-1
D: NA
size: NA
DNA: TGTGCCAGCAGTGGCCACCCGACAGGGAACACTGAAGCTTTCTTT
CDR3: CASSGHPTGNTEAFF

V: TRBV7-9
J: TRBJ1-5
D: NA
size: NA
DNA: TGTGCCAGCAGCCCTGTCGCTAAAGGGGGGATAGGTCAGCCCCAGCATTTT
CDR3: CASSPVAKGGIGQPQHF

V: TRBV7-8
J: TRBJ2-5
D: TRBD1
size: few
DNA: TGTGCCAGCAGCTTAGTGCAGGGGGAGTTACAAGAGACCCAGTACTTC
CDR3: CASSLVQGELQETQYF

V: TRBV7-8
J: TRBJ1-1
D: TRBD1
size: NA
DNA: TGTGCCAGCAGCTCCGACAGGGGGCAGGGTGAAGCTTTCTTT
CDR3: CASSSDRGQGEAFF

V: TRBV18
J: TRBJ2-7
D: TRBD2
size: NA
DNA: TGTGCCAGCTCGTCGGGGGGCTACGAGCAGTACTTC
CDR3: CASSSGGYEQYF

V: TRBV28
J: TRBJ2-7
D: TRBD1
size: NA
DNA: TGTGCCAGCGGGACAGGTAGGATATCCTACGAGCAGTACTTC
CDR3: CASGTGRISYEQYF

V: TRBV6-1
J: TRBJ2-3
D: NA
size: NA
DNA: TGTGCCAGCAGGGCCCCAAGGAAGGAGTATTTT
CDR3: CASRAPRKEYF

V: TRBV29-1
J: TRBJ2-3
D: NA
size: NA
DNA: TGCAGCGTTGAAGAAGGTAGGCCAGATACGCAGTATTTT
CDR3: CSVEEGRPDTQYF

V: TRBV9
J: TRBJ2-5
D: TRBD2
size: NA
DNA: TGTGCCAGCAGCGTAGCGGCACTAGCGACAGAAGAGACCCAGTACTTC
CDR3: CASSVAALATEETQYF

V: TRBV15
J: TRBJ1-1
D: NA
size: NA
DNA: TGTGCCACCAGCAGAGATGCGGGGGGTCGAGCTTTCTTT
CDR3: CATSRDAGGRAFF

V: TRBV30
J: TRBJ1-6
D: NA
size: few
DNA: TGTGCCTGGAAGATGCAGGGATCCTATAATTCACCCCTCCACTTT
CDR3: CAWKMQGSYNSPLHF

V: TRBV10-2
J: TRBJ2-7
D: TRBD1
size: NA
DNA: TGCGCCAGCGGGATGGGGACAGGGGATCACTACGAGCAGTACTTC
CDR3: CASGMGTGDHYEQYF

V: TRBV30
J: TRBJ2-3
D: NA
size: NA
DNA: TGTGCCTGGAGTGTAGGTACAGGGAGGCCAGATACGCAGTATTTT
CDR3: CAWSVGTGRPDTQYF

V: TRBV29-1
J: TRBJ2-3
D: TRBD1
size: NA
DNA: TGCAGCGTTGAGGGGTCAGGGGGCTATGATACGCAGTATTTT
CDR3: CSVEGSGGYDTQYF

V: TRBV30
J: TRBJ1-2
D: NA
size: NA
DNA: TGTGCCTGGAGTGTACTAGCCTTTGGGGGCTACACCTTC
CDR3: CAWSVLAFGGYTF

V: TRBV4-1
J: TRBJ1-2
D: NA
size: NA
DNA: TGCGCCAGCAGCCAAGGTTCCAGAGGCTACACCTTC
CDR3: CASSQGSRGYTF

V: TRBV9
J: TRBJ2-3
D: TRBD2
size: NA
DNA: TGTGCCAGCAGCATGATTAGCGGGAGTGCGGATACGCAGTATTTT
CDR3: CASSMISGSADTQYF

V: TRBV27
J: TRBJ1-4
D: NA
size: once
DNA: TGTGCCTCCTGGAGAGGGTCTAATGAAAAACTGTTTTTT
CDR3: CASWRGSNEKLFF

V: TRBV5-1
J: TRBJ2-1
D: NA
size: once
DNA: TGCGCCAGCAGCTTGGCGGAGGGATCGGAGCAGTTCTTC
CDR3: CASSLAEGSEQFF

V: TRBV12-5
J: TRBJ2-6
D: TRBD2
size: NA
DNA: TGTGCTAGTGGTTTGGCTCCTAGCGGGAGGTTGTCTGGGGCCAACGTCCTGACTTTC
CDR3: CASGLAPSGRLSGANVLTF

V: TRBV4-1
J: TRBJ1-5
D: NA
size: once
DNA: TGCGCCAGCAGCCAAGAGGCGGTTGGGGGGGGCGGACAGCCCCAGCATTTT
CDR3: CASSQEAVGGGGQPQHF

V: TRBV12-2
J: TRBJ1-6
D: NA
size: NA
DNA: TGTGCAAGTCGCCCAGAACAGGGTCTGCATTCACCCCTCCACTTT
CDR3: CASRPEQGLHSPLHF

V: TRBV28
J: TRBJ1-1
D: NA
size: NA
DNA: TGTGCCAGCAGTCCTCCAGGGGTGGAGGCTTTCTTT
CDR3: CASSPPGVEAFF

V: TRBV7-9
J: TRBJ2-6
D: NA
size: NA
DNA: TGTGCCAGCAGCTCTCTCGGGATGACCTTCTCTGGGGCCAACGTCCTGACTTTC
CDR3: CASSSLGMTFSGANVLTF

V: TRBV27
J: TRBJ2-7
D: TRBD1
size: NA
DNA: TGTGCCAGCAGCCGGGACAGGGGGTACGAGCAGTACTTC
CDR3: CASSRDRGYEQYF

V: TRBV10-2
J: TRBJ1-1
D: NA
size: NA
DNA: TGCGCCAGCGGATGGCGACAGACTGAAGCTTTCTTT
CDR3: CASGWRQTEAFF

V: TRBV7-9
J: TRBJ2-7
D: TRBD1
size: NA
DNA: TGTGCCAGCAGCTTAACTGGACAGGGCTACGAGCAGTACTTC
CDR3: CASSLTGQGYEQYF

V: TRBV7-6
J: TRBJ2-7
D: NA
size: NA
DNA: TGTGCCAGCAGCTTAGTTACGGATCGAGGCGAGCAGTACTTC
CDR3: CASSLVTDRGEQYF

V: TRBV19
J: TRBJ2-1
D: NA
size: once
DNA: TGTGCCAGTAGTACCCGGGACAATGAGCAGTTCTTC
CDR3: CASSTRDNEQFF

V: TRBV27
J: TRBJ2-7
D: NA
size: NA
DNA: TGTGCCAGCAGTTTAGTTGGCAGCTTATACGAGCAGTACTTC
CDR3: CASSLVGSLYEQYF

V: TRBV6-5
J: TRBJ1-1
D: NA
size: NA
DNA: TGTGCCAGCAGTTACTCGCGGCAGGGCACTGAAGCTTTCTTT
CDR3: CASSYSRQGTEAFF

V: TRBV10-3
J: TRBJ2-7
D: TRBD2
size: NA
DNA: TGTGCCATCAGTATAACTAGCGGGAGTTCCTACGAGCAGTACTTC
CDR3: CAISITSGSSYEQYF

V: TRBV27
J: TRBJ1-2
D: TRBD1
size: NA
DNA: TGTGCCAGCAGTCCGACGGGACAGAACTATGGCTACACCTTC
CDR3: CASSPTGQNYGYTF

V: TRBV27
J: TRBJ2-7
D: NA
size: NA
DNA: TGTGCCAGCAGTGGGAGCTACGAGCAGTACTTC
CDR3: CASSGSYEQYF

V: TRBV6-5
J: TRBJ1-2
D: TRBD1
size: NA
DNA: TGTGCCAGCAGTTACTCGGTAGGGGGCGTCTATGGCTACACCTTC
CDR3: CASSYSVGGVYGYTF

V: TRBV5-1
J: TRBJ2-7
D: TRBD2
size: NA
DNA: TGCGCCAGCAGCTTGCGTGCTAGCGGGCACTACGAGCAGTACTTC
CDR3: CASSLRASGHYEQYF

V: TRBV9
J: TRBJ2-7
D: TRBD2
size: NA
DNA: TGTGCCAGCAGCGCTTTAATCGGGACTAGCGCATCCTACGAGCAGTACTTC
CDR3: CASSALIGTSASYEQYF

V: TRBV18
J: TRBJ2-7
D: NA
size: NA
DNA: TGTGCCAGCTCACAATTCGGTCAGGCCGACTACGAGCAGTACTTC
CDR3: CASSQFGQADYEQYF

V: TRBV29-1
J: TRBJ2-2
D: NA
size: NA
DNA: TGCAGCGTTCTGGACGGGAACACCGGGGAGCTGTTTTTT
CDR3: CSVLDGNTGELFF

V: TRBV25-1
J: TRBJ2-7
D: NA
size: NA
DNA: TGTGCCAGCGGATTCTACGAGCAGTACTTC
CDR3: CASGFYEQYF

V: TRBV6-5
J: TRBJ1-6
D: TRBD1
size: NA
DNA: TGTGCCAGCAGTTACAGCCCGGGACAGTCGGTTTCACCCCTCCACTTT
CDR3: CASSYSPGQSVSPLHF

V: TRBV11-1
J: TRBJ2-3
D: NA
size: NA
DNA: TGTGCCAGCAGCTTAGACGCAGATACGCAGTATTTT
CDR3: CASSLDADTQYF

V: TRBV9
J: TRBJ2-3
D: TRBD1
size: NA
DNA: TGTGCCAGCAGCGGACAGGGGGCCGCAGATACGCAGTATTTT
CDR3: CASSGQGAADTQYF

V: TRBV10-3
J: TRBJ2-7
D: NA
size: once
DNA: TGTGCCGCCCGGCGGGACGCTACCTACGAGCAGTACTTC
CDR3: CAARRDATYEQYF

V: TRBV4-2
J: TRBJ2-1
D: TRBD2
size: NA
DNA: TGTGCCAGCAGCCAGGGGACTAGCGAGTACAATGAGCAGTTCTTC
CDR3: CASSQGTSEYNEQFF

V: TRBV9
J: TRBJ1-1
D: NA
size: NA
DNA: TGTGCCAGCAGCTCTAAAGGATCGACCACTGAAGCTTTCTTT
CDR3: CASSSKGSTTEAFF

V: TRBV11-2
J: TRBJ1-5
D: NA
size: NA
DNA: TGTGCCAGCAGCTTACAGGGCAATCAGCCCCAGCATTTT
CDR3: CASSLQGNQPQHF

V: TRBV5-1
J: TRBJ1-5
D: NA
size: NA
DNA: TGCGCCAGCAGCTTGGGGTCAGACAATCAGCCCCAGCATTTT
CDR3: CASSLGSDNQPQHF

V: TRBV6-5
J: TRBJ2-7
D: TRBD1
size: NA
DNA: TGTGCCAGCAGTTCGCGCAAGGGGGCCCCTACCTACGAGCAGTACTTC
CDR3: CASSSRKGAPTYEQYF

V: TRBV7-6
J: TRBJ2-2
D: NA
size: NA
DNA: TGTGCCAGCAGCTTAGTGGCCCATATGGGTATCTTCGGGGAGCTGTTTTTT
CDR3: CASSLVAHMGIFGELFF

V: TRBV27
J: TRBJ2-5
D: NA
size: NA
DNA: TGTGCCAGCAGTTCCATAGGACCGCGGCAAGAGACCCAGTACTTC
CDR3: CASSSIGPRQETQYF